This T cell receptor (beta chain) was identified during a study of blood T cell repertoires in COVID-19. As for the study in general: T cells, B-cell-depleted T cells, or PBMCs supplied cDNA or gDNA.

Trimming pared 5 bases from V and 0 bases from J, leaving 13 bases between. CDR3 length equals 15 residues. Germline assignment: CDR1 LNHDA and CDR2 SQIVND (reference sequence). In the original workflow: Amplification of reference gene primers provided the estimated nucleated cell counts. The repertoire was sequenced with immunoSEQ multiplex PCR; TCRdb's copy has only in-frame clones and lacks some. For V, J and clone size, that table is used; D and trimming come from the DNA. The table includes 260,000 or so clones, around 89% detected once. In terms of age and location, participants ranged from roughly 18 to 100 years and lived in under 30 US areas. Cohorts were based on clinical histories the participants reported.

Sequencing was carried out using PBMCs or T cells enriched from blood (not recorded which). This TCR came from a woman in her thirties or forties with acute COVID-19. The chain is built from TRBV19 and TRBJ1-1; possibly TRBD1 for D (6 bases). In DNA, the CDR3 is TGTGCCAGTAGTCTGAACAGGGATGTGAACACTGAAGCTTTCTTT. Translating it yields CASSLNRDVNTEAFF.